This T cell receptor (beta chain) was found in a study of T cell responses to AZD1222 COVID-19 vaccine. Study results and limitations: Rises in breadth and depth of Spike-specific TCRs came after two AZD1222 doses.

Assay: immunoSEQ multiplex PCR; the TCRdb copy retains only in-frame clones and omits some. The sample records almost 50,000 clones, 65% to 80% being singletons. Remarks on this clone: Its antigen is undetermined.

Trimming removed 0 bases from V and 7 bases from J; junction bases left unmatched: 9. From germline, CDR1 is GTSNPN and CDR2 SVGIG (reference sequence). There are 16 residues in the CDR3. Sequences were derived from peripheral blood, sampled on day 0 of MenACWY control vaccination. This receptor was obtained from an adult in good health. The J gene is TRBJ1-5, the V gene TRBV30; 10 nucleotides agree with TRBD1. The chain's CDR3 is CAWSVGARTGGQPQHF. CDR3 in DNA: TGTGCCTGGAGTGTTGGCGCCAGGACAGGGGGACAGCCCCAGCATTTT.